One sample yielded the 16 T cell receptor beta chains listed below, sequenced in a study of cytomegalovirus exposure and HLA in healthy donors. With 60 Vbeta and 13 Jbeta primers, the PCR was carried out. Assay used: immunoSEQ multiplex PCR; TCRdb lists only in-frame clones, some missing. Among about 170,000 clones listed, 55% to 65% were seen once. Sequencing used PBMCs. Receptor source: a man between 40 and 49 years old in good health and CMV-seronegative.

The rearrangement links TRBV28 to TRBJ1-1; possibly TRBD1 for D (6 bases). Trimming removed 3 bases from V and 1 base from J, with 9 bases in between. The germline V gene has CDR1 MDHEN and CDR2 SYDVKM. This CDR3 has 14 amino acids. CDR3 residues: CASSFPGANTEAFF. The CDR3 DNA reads TGTGCCAGCAGTTTCCCAGGGGCGAACACTGAAGCTTTCTTT.

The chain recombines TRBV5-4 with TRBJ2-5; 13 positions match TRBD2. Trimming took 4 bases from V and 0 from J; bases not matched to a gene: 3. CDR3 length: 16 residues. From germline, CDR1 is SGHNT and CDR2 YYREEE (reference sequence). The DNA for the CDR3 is TGTGCCAGCAGCCCGACTAGCGGGGGGTACCAAGAGACCCAGTACTTC. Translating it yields CASSPTSGGYQETQYF.

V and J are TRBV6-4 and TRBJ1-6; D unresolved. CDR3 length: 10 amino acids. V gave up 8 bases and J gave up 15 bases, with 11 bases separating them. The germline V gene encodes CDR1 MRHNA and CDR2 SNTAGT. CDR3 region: CASRGALLHF. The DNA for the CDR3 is TGTGCCAGCCGAGGTGCGCTCCTCCACTTT.

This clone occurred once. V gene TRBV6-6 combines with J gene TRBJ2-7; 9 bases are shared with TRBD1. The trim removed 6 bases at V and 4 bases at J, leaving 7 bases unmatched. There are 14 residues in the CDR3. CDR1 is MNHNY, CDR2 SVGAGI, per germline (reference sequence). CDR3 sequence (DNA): TGTGCCAGCAGCCGGACAGGGGCACCTTACGAGCAGTACTTC. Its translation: CASSRTGAPYEQYF.

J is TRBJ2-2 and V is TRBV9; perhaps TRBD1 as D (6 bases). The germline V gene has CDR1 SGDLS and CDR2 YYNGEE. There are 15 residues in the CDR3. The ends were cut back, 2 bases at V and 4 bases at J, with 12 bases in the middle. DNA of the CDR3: TGTGCCAGCAGCGTCTCAGGGGAAGGCACCGGGGAGCTGTTTTTT. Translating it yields CASSVSGEGTGELFF.

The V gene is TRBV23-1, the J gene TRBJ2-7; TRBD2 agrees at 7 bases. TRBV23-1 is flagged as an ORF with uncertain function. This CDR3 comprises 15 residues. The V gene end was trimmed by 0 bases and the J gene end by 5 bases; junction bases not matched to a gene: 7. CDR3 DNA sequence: TGCGCCAGCAGTCAATCCGGGGGGAGGTTCAACGAGCAGTACTTC. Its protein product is CASSQSGGRFNEQYF.

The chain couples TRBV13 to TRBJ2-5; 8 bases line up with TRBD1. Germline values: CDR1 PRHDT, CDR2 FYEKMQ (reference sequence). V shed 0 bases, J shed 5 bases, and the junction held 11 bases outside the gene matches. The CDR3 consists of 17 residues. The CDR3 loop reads CASSLGRNRGFSETQYF. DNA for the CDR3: TGTGCCAGCAGCTTAGGCAGGAACAGGGGGTTTTCGGAGACCCAGTACTTC.

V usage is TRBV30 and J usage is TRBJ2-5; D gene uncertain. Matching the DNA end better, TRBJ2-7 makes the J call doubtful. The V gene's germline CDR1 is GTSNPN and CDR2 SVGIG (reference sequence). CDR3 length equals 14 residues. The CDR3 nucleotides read TGTGCCTGGAGTGGAGGCATTAGTGGATACGAGCAGTACTTC. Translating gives CAWSGGISGYEQYF.

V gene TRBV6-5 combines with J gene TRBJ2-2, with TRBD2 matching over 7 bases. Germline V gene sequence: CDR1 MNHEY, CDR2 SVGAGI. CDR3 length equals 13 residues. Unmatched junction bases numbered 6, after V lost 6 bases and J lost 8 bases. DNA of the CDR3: TGTGCCAGCAGAGGGACTACGATTGGGGAGCTGTTTTTT. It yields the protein CASRGTTIGELFF.

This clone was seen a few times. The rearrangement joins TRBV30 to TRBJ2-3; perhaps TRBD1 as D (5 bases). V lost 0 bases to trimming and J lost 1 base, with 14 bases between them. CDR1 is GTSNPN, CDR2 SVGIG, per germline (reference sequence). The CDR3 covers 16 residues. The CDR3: CAWSVLWGGGTDTQYF. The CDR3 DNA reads TGTGCCTGGAGTGTGCTATGGGGCGGTGGCACAGATACGCAGTATTTT. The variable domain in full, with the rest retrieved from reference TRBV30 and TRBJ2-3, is SQTIHQWPATLVQPVGSPLSLECTVEGTSNPNLYWYRQAAGRGLQLLFYSVGIGQISSEVPQNLSASRPQDRQFILSSKKLLLSDSGFYLCAWSVLWGGGTDTQYFGPGTRLTVL.

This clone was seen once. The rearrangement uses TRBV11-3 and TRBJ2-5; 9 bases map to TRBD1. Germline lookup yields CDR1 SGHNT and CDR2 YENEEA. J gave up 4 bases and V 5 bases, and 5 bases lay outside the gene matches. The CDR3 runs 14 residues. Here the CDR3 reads CASSRGQGTETQYF. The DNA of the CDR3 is TGTGCCAGCAGCCGTGGACAGGGGACAGAGACCCAGTACTTC.

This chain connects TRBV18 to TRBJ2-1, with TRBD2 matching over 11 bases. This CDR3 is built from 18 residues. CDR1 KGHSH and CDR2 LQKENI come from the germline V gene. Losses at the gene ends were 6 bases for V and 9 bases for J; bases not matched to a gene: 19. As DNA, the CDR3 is TGTGCCAGCTCTCCGGCACCAGCACTAGCGGGGGTTGAGGGTGAGCAGTTCTTC. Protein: CASSPAPALAGVEGEQFF.

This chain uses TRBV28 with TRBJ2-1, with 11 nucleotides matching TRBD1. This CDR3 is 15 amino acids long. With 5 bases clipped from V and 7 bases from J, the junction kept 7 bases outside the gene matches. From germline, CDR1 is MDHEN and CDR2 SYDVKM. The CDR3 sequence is CASSRGTGGVNEQFF. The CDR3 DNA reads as TGTGCCAGCAGTCGCGGGACAGGGGGAGTAAATGAGCAGTTCTTC.

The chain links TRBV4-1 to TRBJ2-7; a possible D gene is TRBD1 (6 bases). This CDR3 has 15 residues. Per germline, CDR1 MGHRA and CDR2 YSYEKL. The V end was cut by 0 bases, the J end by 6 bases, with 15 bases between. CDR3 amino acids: CASSQDLWTAREQYF. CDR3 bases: TGCGCCAGCAGCCAAGACCTTTGGACAGCTCGCGAGCAGTACTTC.

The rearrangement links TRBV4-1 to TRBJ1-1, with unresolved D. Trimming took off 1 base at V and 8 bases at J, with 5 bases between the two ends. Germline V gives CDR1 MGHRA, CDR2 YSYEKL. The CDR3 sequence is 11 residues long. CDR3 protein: CASSQGQEAFF. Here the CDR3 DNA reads TGCGCCAGCAGCCAAGGGCAGGAAGCTTTCTTT.

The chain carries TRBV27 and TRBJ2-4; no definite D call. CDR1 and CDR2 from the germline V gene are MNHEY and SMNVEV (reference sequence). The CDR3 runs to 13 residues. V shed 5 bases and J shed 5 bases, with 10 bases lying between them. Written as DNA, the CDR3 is TGTGCCAGCAGTCCCAGGTCGGAAAACATTCAGTACTTC. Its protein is CASSPRSENIQYF.